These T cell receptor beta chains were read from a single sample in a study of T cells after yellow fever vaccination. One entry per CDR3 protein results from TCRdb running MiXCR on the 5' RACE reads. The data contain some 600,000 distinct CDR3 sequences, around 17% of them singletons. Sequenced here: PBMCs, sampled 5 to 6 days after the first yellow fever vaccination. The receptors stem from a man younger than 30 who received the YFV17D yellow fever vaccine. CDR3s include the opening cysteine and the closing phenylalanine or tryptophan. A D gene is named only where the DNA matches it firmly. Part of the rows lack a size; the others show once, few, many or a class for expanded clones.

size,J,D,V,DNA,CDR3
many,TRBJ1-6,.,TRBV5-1,TGCGCCAGCAGCAATCAGGGGCATAATTCACCCCTCCACTTT,CASSNQGHNSPLHF
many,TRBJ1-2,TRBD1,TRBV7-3,TGTGCCAGCAGTCAAGGACAGGGATATGGCTACACCTTC,CASSQGQGYGYTF
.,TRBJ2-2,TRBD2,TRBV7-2,TGTGCCAGCCGAAGGGCTAGCGGGGCCGGGGAGCTGTTTTTT,CASRRASGAGELFF
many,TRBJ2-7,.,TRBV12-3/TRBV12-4,TGTGCCAGCAATCAGGGGTCGAGCTCCTACGAGCAGTACTTC,CASNQGSSSYEQYF
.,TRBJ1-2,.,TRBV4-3,TGCGCCAGCAGCCAAGAACAGAAAGCTAACTATGGCTACACCTTC,CASSQEQKANYGYTF
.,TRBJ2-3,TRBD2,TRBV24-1,TGTGCCACCAGTGACTCACTAGCGGGGTCCACAGATACGCAGTATTTT,CATSDSLAGSTDTQYF
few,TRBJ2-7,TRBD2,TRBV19,TGTGCCAGTAGTATCTACTCGGGACTAGCGGGTGTCTACGAGCAGTACTTC,CASSIYSGLAGVYEQYF
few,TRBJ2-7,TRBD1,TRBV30,TGTGCCTGGAGGAAGGGAGGGACAGGGAGCTCCTACGAGCAGTACTTC,CAWRKGGTGSSYEQYF
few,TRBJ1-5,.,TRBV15,TGTGCCACCAGCAGAGATAGGGGGGATCAGCCCCAGCATTTT,CATSRDRGDQPQHF
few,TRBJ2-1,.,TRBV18,TGTGCCAGCTCGAGGGAACAAATCTACAATGAGCAGTTCTTC,CASSREQIYNEQFF
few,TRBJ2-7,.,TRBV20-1,TGCAGTGCTAGATCCAGCCATGGCGGGCAGTACTTC,CSARSSHGGQYF
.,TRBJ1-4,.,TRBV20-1,TGCAGTGCTAGAGATTATCTTAATGACGAAAAACTGTTTTTT,CSARDYLNDEKLFF
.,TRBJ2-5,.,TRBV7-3,TGTGCCAGCAGCTTAAAGAGGGGCCATCCAGAGACCCAGTACTTC,CASSLKRGHPETQYF
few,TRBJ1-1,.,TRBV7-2,TGTGCCAGCAGCTTATCAGCAGGAAGTGAAGCTTTCTTT,CASSLSAGSEAFF
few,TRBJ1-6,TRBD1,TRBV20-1,TGCAGTGCGAAGACAGGGCTCGGGAATTCACCCCTCCACTTT,CSAKTGLGNSPLHF
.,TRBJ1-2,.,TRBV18,TGTGCCAGCTCATCTCAGGGCCTCTATGGCTACACCTTC,CASSSQGLYGYTF
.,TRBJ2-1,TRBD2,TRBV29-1,TGCAGCGCTGACCGGACTAGCGGGGGGGGTGAGCAGTTCTTC,CSADRTSGGGEQFF
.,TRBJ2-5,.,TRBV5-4,TGTGCCAGCAGCTTGGGTACGCGGGGCCCTCAAGAGACCCAGTACTTC,CASSLGTRGPQETQYF
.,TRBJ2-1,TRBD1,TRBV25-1,TGTGCCACCAAGGGACAGAGGGAGCAGTTCTTC,CATKGQREQFF
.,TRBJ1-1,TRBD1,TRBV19,TGTGCCTCCGGACAGGGGGCCCTGAACACTGAAGCTTTCTTT,CASGQGALNTEAFF
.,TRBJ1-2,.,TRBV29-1,TGCAGCGTCGCACAGGGTAATTCTAACTATGGCTACACCTTC,CSVAQGNSNYGYTF
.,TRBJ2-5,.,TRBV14,TGTGCCAGCAGTCCCGGCGGGGGCGTAGAGACCCAGTACTTC,CASSPGGGVETQYF
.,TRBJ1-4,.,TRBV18,TGTGCCAGCTCATCGCTATGGGGTGCTGAAAAACTGTTTTTT,CASSSLWGAEKLFF
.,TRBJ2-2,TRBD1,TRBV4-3,TGCGCCAGCAGCCAAGAAGGGACAGGGAGGACCGGGGAGCTGTTTTTT,CASSQEGTGRTGELFF
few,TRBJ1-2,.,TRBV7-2,TGTGCCAGCAGCTTACAGGGGCTGATGGACTATGGCTACACCTTC,CASSLQGLMDYGYTF
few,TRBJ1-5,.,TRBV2,TGTGCCAGCAGTGACAGATTTAGCAATCAGCCCCAGCATTTT,CASSDRFSNQPQHF
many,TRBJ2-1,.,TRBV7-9,TGTGCCAGCAGCTTGGCAGACAATGAGCAGTTCTTC,CASSLADNEQFF
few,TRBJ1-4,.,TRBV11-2,TGTGCCAGCAGCCCACCGGGCAGCCCTACTGAAAAACTGTTTTTT,CASSPPGSPTEKLFF
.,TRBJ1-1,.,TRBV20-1,TGCAGTGCTAGAGCGCGGGTACTGAACACTGAAGCTTTCTTT,CSARARVLNTEAFF
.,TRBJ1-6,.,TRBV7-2,TGTGCCAGCAGCTTAGTGGCCGACAGGAGGTCTCCACCCCTCCACTTT,CASSLVADRRSPPLHF
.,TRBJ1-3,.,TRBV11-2,TGTGCCAGCAGCTTAGATGTGGAAGGGGCGGGGAGCTCTGGAAACACCATATATTTT,CASSLDVEGAGSSGNTIYF
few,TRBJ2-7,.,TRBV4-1,TGCGCCAGCAGCCACACAACAGACAACTACGAGCAGTACTTC,CASSHTTDNYEQYF
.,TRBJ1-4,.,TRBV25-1,TGTGCCAGCAGTGAGGGTAAAGGCGGTGAAAAACTGTTTTTT,CASSEGKGGEKLFF